A single sample is the source of the 19 T cell receptor beta chains below, sequenced in a study of T cells in localized non-small cell lung cancer. The method was immunoSEQ multiplex PCR; TCRdb's version includes in-frame clones alone and lacks a portion of them. The table records tens of thousands of clones, about 85% of them present only once. The sample was PBMCs, taken before any cancer treatment. These receptors all stem from a woman between 35 and 70 years old with stage II squamous cell lung carcinoma.

This chain links TRBV30 with TRBJ2-1; the match to TRBD2 covers 7 bases. The V segment lost 4 bases and the J segment 4 bases; nucleotides outside the gene matches: 13. CDR1 is GTSNPN, CDR2 SVGIG, per germline (reference sequence). This CDR3 spans 16 amino acids. CDR3 in DNA: TGTGCCTGGATAGGTTTCGGGAGCGGGGTATACAATGAGCAGTTCTTC. This sequence encodes CAWIGFGSGVYNEQFF.

This clone was detected once. The chain is built from TRBV28 and TRBJ2-1, with TRBD1 identical over 8 bases. The CDR3 sequence is 14 residues long. The junction had 0 bases not matched to a gene; V was cut back by 5 bases and J by 0 bases. Germline V gene sequence: CDR1 MDHEN, CDR2 SYDVKM. The CDR3 DNA reads as TGTGCCAGCAGTACAGGGGGCTCCTACAATGAGCAGTTCTTC. Translating gives CASSTGGSYNEQFF.

V and J are TRBV6-1 and TRBJ2-7, with TRBD2 identical over 8 bases. Germline V gene lookup returns CDR1 MNHNS and CDR2 SASEGT. This CDR3 region has 13 residues. Germline trimming cut 8 bases from V and 3 bases from J; bases unmatched to any gene: 6. The CDR3 DNA reads as TGTGCCAGCGGGGGGGCGGGAGGCTACGAGCAGTACTTC. It specifies CASGGAGGYEQYF.

J is TRBJ2-1 and V is TRBV11-2; D is possibly TRBD1 or TRBD2 (6 bases each). The germline CDR1 and CDR2 sequences are SGHAT and FQNNGV. Between the trimmed V and J ends, which lost 4 bases and 9 bases, there was a span of 22 bases. CDR3 length: 16 amino acids. CDR3 coding DNA: TGTGCCAGCAGCTCACTACGTGCTATCGGGGGCCGTGAGCAGTTCTTC. Amino acids: CASSSLRAIGGREQFF.

CDR3 DNA sequence: TGTGCCAGCAGCTTGGGGACAGGGCCCGGCTCCTATAATTCACCCCTCCACTTT. This encodes CASSLGTGPGSYNSPLHF. This chain links TRBV7-9 with TRBJ1-6; TRBD1 matches at 9 bases. The CDR3 consists of 18 residues. Germline V CDR1 and CDR2: SEHNR, FQNEAQ (reference sequence). J was trimmed by 0 bases and V by 3 bases; bases with no gene match: 6.

The rearrangement joins TRBV7-2 to TRBJ1-1; a weak D match, TRBD1 (5 bases). The CDR3 length is 15 residues. The germline V gene encodes CDR1 SGHTA and CDR2 FQGNSA. V was pared by 4 bases and J by 4 bases, with 16 bases between. The CDR3 is CASSSYQGMFTEAFF. The CDR3 DNA follows: TGTGCCAGCAGCTCTTATCAGGGAATGTTCACTGAAGCTTTCTTT.

This clone appeared once. This chain links TRBV27 with TRBJ2-3, with 7 positions matching TRBD2. This CDR3 spans 16 amino acids. The V and J ends lost 3 bases and 2 bases, in that order; junction bases with no gene match: 8. CDR1 and CDR2 (germline): MNHEY, SMNVEV (reference sequence). CDR3 in DNA: TGTGCCAGCAGTTTCCTTCACGGGGGGTCCACAGATACGCAGTATTTT. Translation gives CASSFLHGGSTDTQYF.

About this clone itself: Distinct nucleotide sequences in the sample also encode this CDR3. This chain joins TRBV29-1 and TRBJ2-1, with D possibly matching TRBD2 (6 bases). V was clipped by 7 bases and J by 1 base, with 11 bases between them. CDR1 and CDR2 (germline): SQVTM, ANQGSEA. CDR3 size: 13 residues. The CDR3 sequence: CSGGGDSYNEQFF. In DNA form, the CDR3 reads TGCAGCGGAGGCGGGGATTCCTACAATGAGCAGTTCTTC.

The genes are TRBV6-1 and TRBJ2-7; no clear D gene. The V gene's germline CDR1 is MNHNS and CDR2 SASEGT. The germline V and J ends were trimmed by 3 bases and 4 bases, with 10 bases remaining between them. This CDR3 has 13 amino acids. The CDR3 coding sequence is TGTGCCAGCAGTGACGTAATCTTATACGAGCAGTACTTC. The encoded protein is CASSDVILYEQYF.

The chain links TRBV7-2 to TRBJ1-3; D might be TRBD1 (5 bases). The CDR3 contains 16 residues. V dropped 0 bases and J dropped 2 bases, with 11 bases sitting between them. Germline lookup yields CDR1 SGHTA and CDR2 FQGNSA. Here the CDR3 DNA reads TGTGCCAGCAGCTTAGCGGGGGGGAGGACTGGAAACACCATATATTTT. Its translation is CASSLAGGRTGNTIYF.

The chain is built from TRBV5-4 and TRBJ2-7; D is uncertain. CDR3 length: 13 residues. CDR1 is SGHNT and CDR2 is YYREEE in the germline V gene (reference sequence). V was trimmed by 2 bases and J by 5 bases, leaving 11 bases between them. The CDR3 loop is CASSFTLGDEQYF. The CDR3 nucleotides read TGTGCCAGCAGCTTTACCCTAGGCGACGAGCAGTACTTC.

The chain couples TRBV5-1 to TRBJ1-1; 7 positions match TRBD1. The V segment lost 4 bases and the J segment 1 base; nucleotides outside the gene matches: 7. CDR1 and CDR2 (germline): SGHRS, YFSETQ. The CDR3 runs 15 residues. The CDR3 region has the DNA TGCGCCAGCAGCAGACTGACAGGGCCGAACACTGAAGCTTTCTTT. Amino acid sequence: CASSRLTGPNTEAFF.

V is TRBV9 and J is TRBJ2-1; D not certain. Trimming pared 2 bases from V and 7 bases from J, leaving 25 bases between. This CDR3 has 18 amino acids. The germline CDR1 and CDR2 sequences are SGDLS and YYNGEE. The DNA for the CDR3 is TGTGCCAGCAGCGTTTCTAGAAGCCACCTCATGGGGAAGAATGAGCAGTTCTTC. Amino acid sequence: CASSVSRSHLMGKNEQFF.

This chain uses TRBV11-2 with TRBJ1-4, with D unresolved. The CDR3 is made up of 15 amino acids. V dropped 3 bases and J dropped 3 bases, with 11 bases sitting between them. The germline V gene encodes CDR1 SGHAT and CDR2 FQNNGV. The CDR3: CASSFNAFSNEKLFF. CDR3 DNA: TGTGCCAGCAGCTTTAATGCGTTTTCTAATGAAAAACTGTTTTTT.

This chain links TRBV19 with TRBJ2-1, with 10 bases lining up with TRBD2. The germline V gene encodes CDR1 LNHDA and CDR2 SQIVND (reference sequence). CDR3 length: 16 residues. V was pared by 8 bases and J by 1 base, with 8 bases of the junction left unmatched. The CDR3 loop reads CASRLAGGPSYNEQFF. The CDR3 coding sequence is TGTGCCAGTCGATTAGCGGGAGGCCCTTCCTACAATGAGCAGTTCTTC.

This chain links TRBV28 with TRBJ2-7, with D unclear. Trimming cost V 6 bases and J 0 bases, with 9 bases left between them. This CDR3 spans 13 amino acids. The germline gives CDR1 MDHEN, CDR2 SYDVKM. This CDR3 reads CASRGSSSYEQYF. The CDR3 nucleotides are TGTGCCAGCAGGGGTTCTAGCTCCTACGAGCAGTACTTC.

The V call is TRBV13, the J call TRBJ2-7; D unresolved. With 0 bases removed from V and 3 bases from J, the gap between germline ends came to 3 bases. CDR1 and CDR2 (germline): PRHDT, FYEKMQ (reference sequence). The CDR3 is made up of 12 amino acids. Here the CDR3 reads CASSLGGYEQYF. DNA for the CDR3: TGTGCCAGCAGCTTAGGCGGCTACGAGCAGTACTTC.

The chain joins TRBV27 to TRBJ1-6, with D perhaps TRBD1 (5 bases). There are 16 residues in the CDR3. V dropped 6 bases and J dropped 6 bases, with 18 bases sitting between them. In germline, CDR1 is MNHEY, CDR2 SMNVEV (reference sequence). The CDR3 here is CASRARPRQINSPLHF. DNA for the CDR3: TGTGCCAGCAGGGCAAGACCTCGACAGATTAATTCACCCCTCCACTTT.

The chain joins TRBV13 to TRBJ2-7, with D possibly matching TRBD1 (6 bases). V was pared by 4 bases and J by 5 bases, with 12 bases between. The CDR3 runs 13 residues. CDR1 is PRHDT and CDR2 is FYEKMQ in the germline V gene (reference sequence). CDR3 nucleotide sequence: TGTGCCAGCAGCTCTGCACGACAGGACGAGCAGTACTTC. Residues: CASSSARQDEQYF.